This T cell receptor (beta chain) was observed in a study of T cells after posttransplantation cyclophosphamide. Findings and limits, study-wide: After PTCy, TRB diversity resembled that of CNI/methotrexate controls.

Profiled with immunoSEQ multiplex PCR; TCRdb holds only in-frame clones, not every one. The sample yields about 32,000 clones, 70% to 90% seen once. Trimming removed 1 base from V and 8 bases from J; junction bases left unmatched: 16. The CDR3 runs 18 residues. Per germline, CDR1 LNHDA and CDR2 SQIVND (reference sequence). About this clone itself: Its target is unknown.

The chain employs TRBV19 and TRBJ2-1, with 8 positions matching TRBD1. Sample: PBMCs. The receptor's source is a woman aged 40 to 50 with a blood cancer, CMV-positive, and with a related stem cell donor. The CDR3 loop is CASSIATVWTGHSDEQFF. The DNA for the CDR3 is TGTGCCAGTAGTATAGCTACCGTGTGGACAGGGCATAGCGATGAGCAGTTCTTC.